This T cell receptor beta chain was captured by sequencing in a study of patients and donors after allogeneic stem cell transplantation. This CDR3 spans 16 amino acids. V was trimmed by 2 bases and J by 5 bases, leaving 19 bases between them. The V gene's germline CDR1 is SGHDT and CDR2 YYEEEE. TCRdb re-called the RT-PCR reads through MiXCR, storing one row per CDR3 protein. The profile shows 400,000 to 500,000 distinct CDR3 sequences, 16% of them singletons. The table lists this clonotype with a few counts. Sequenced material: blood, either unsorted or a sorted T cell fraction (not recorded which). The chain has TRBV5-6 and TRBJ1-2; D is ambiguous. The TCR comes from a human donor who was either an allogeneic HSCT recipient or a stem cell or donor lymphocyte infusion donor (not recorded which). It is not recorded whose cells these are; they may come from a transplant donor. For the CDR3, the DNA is TGTGCCAGCAGCTTTAAGGCCCCCAAAATTTCATATGGCTACACCTTC. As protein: CASSFKAPKISYGYTF.